This T cell receptor beta chain was sequenced for a study of cytomegalovirus exposure and HLA in healthy donors. The study, taken as a whole, reports: A later analysis found most CMV-associated TCR beta chains apparently HLA-restricted.

Germline values: CDR1 SGHNT, CDR2 YYREEE (reference sequence). J gave up 5 bases and V 4 bases, and 12 bases lay outside the gene matches. This CDR3 region has 16 residues. Primers: 60 Vbeta forward and 13 Jbeta reverse. Only in-frame clones appear in the TCRdb table, and some are missing; sequencing was by immunoSEQ multiplex PCR. The sample consists of some 200,000 clones, 65% to 85% of them appearing once. Remarks on this clone: Its antigen remains unidentified.

Sequenced input: PBMCs. This clonotype was sampled from a woman younger than 45 in good health and CMV-seronegative. J is TRBJ2-3 and V is TRBV5-4; 8 positions match TRBD2. The CDR3 region is CASSGPGGERKDTQYF. DNA of the CDR3: TGTGCCAGCAGCGGCCCCGGGGGGGAGCGGAAAGATACGCAGTATTTT.